What follows are 16 T cell receptor beta chains derived from one specimen sequenced in a study of Ad26.COV2.S vaccination and SARS-CoV-2 variants. Treatment reported: around 19 received Ad26.COV2.S at low or high dose, single or two shots; about 5 received placebo; per-sample allocation not given. Specimen acquisition occurred on day 63 following the initial vaccine or placebo injection. TCRdb keeps only in-frame clones here, not all; method: immunoSEQ multiplex PCR. The table includes around 300,000 clones, 80% to 90% detected once. The sample here was peripheral blood, taken in a trial of Ad26.COV2.S vaccine versus placebo. The receptors originated from a person aged 18 to 59 who received the Ad26.COV2.S COVID-19 vaccine or a placebo.

This chain links TRBV6-5 with TRBJ2-1, with 8 bases aligning to TRBD2. The V and J ends lost 6 bases and 1 base, in that order; junction bases with no gene match: 5. Germline CDR1 reads MNHEY; CDR2 reads SVGAGI. CDR3 length: 15 residues. CDR3 loop: CASSRSGTSYNEQFF. In nucleotides, the CDR3 is TGTGCCAGCAGCCGTAGCGGGACTTCCTACAATGAGCAGTTCTTC.

The V and J genes are TRBV10-3 and TRBJ1-2; D is uncertain. This CDR3 spans 16 amino acids. Trimming removed 3 bases at V and 8 bases at J, with 22 bases between. Germline lookup yields CDR1 ENHRY and CDR2 SYGVKD. CDR3 bases: TGTGCCATCAGTGAATGGGCAGGTCATCCGAAGGTGGGCTACACCTTC. Translation gives CAISEWAGHPKVGYTF.

This sequence joins TRBV28 and TRBJ1-5, with TRBD1 matching 7 bases. The germline V gene encodes CDR1 MDHEN and CDR2 SYDVKM. V shed 10 bases, J shed 4 bases, and the junction held 19 bases outside the gene matches. The CDR3 contains 17 residues. CDR3 sequence (DNA): TGTGCCACCTACCCCCCATGGCAGGGGGTTTCTAATCAGCCCCAGCATTTT. It translates to CATYPPWQGVSNQPQHF.

The V call is TRBV7-9, the J call TRBJ2-5; 8 bases map to TRBD1. The germline CDR1 and CDR2 sequences are SEHNR and FQNEAQ (reference sequence). The CDR3 consists of 14 residues. V was pared by 4 bases and J by 0 bases, with 1 base of the junction left unmatched. The CDR3 bases are TGTGCCAGCAGCTCGGACAGGGACCAAGAGACCCAGTACTTC. Translated, it gives CASSSDRDQETQYF.

The chain is built from TRBV6-2 or TRBV6-3 and TRBJ2-2, with 9 positions matching TRBD1. J was trimmed by 6 bases and V by 4 bases; bases with no gene match: 9. The germline gives CDR1 MNHEY, CDR2 SVGEGT. This CDR3 comprises 16 residues. The CDR3: CASSFPGTGIPGELFF. DNA of the CDR3: TGTGCCAGCAGTTTCCCCGGGACAGGGATTCCCGGGGAGCTGTTTTTT.

The V and J genes are TRBV6-5 and TRBJ1-2, with 9 bases matching TRBD1. Germline loops: CDR1 MNHEY, CDR2 SVGAGI. V was clipped by 7 bases and J by 8 bases; unmatched bases: 11. The CDR3 spans 14 residues. The CDR3 here is CASIRTGGAGGYTF. The CDR3 region has the DNA TGTGCCAGCATCAGAACAGGGGGCGCGGGAGGCTACACCTTC.

The chain employs TRBV27 and TRBJ2-7; 7 nucleotides align to TRBD1. This CDR3 is 13 amino acids long. Per germline, CDR1 MNHEY and CDR2 SMNVEV (reference sequence). The trim removed 7 bases at V and 5 bases at J, leaving 8 bases unmatched. The CDR3 DNA reads as TGTGCCAGCAAGGGGGCAGGATTCCACGAGCAGTACTTC. Protein sequence: CASKGAGFHEQYF.

The chain links TRBV7-3 to TRBJ2-2, with D tentatively TRBD1 (6 bases). V gave up 1 base and J gave up 7 bases, with 13 bases separating them. Germline CDR1 reads SGHTA; CDR2 reads FQGTGA. The length of the CDR3 is 15 residues. The CDR3 protein is CASSLNQGSFGELFF. CDR3 DNA: TGTGCCAGCAGCTTAAACCAGGGGAGTTTCGGGGAGCTGTTTTTT.

This clone was recorded a few times. V and J are TRBV19 and TRBJ2-7; D uncertain. This CDR3 contains 15 residues. V lost 1 base and J 2 bases, leaving 12 bases between the germline ends. In germline, CDR1 is LNHDA, CDR2 SQIVND (reference sequence). CDR3 nucleotides: TGTGCCAGTAGTATAGGAGACGGCCAGACCTACGAGCAGTACTTC. It yields the protein CASSIGDGQTYEQYF. The whole variable domain, filled in from reference TRBV19 and TRBJ2-7, reads DGGITQSPKYLFRKEGQNVTLSCEQNLNHDAMYWYRQDPGQGLRLIYYSQIVNDFQKGDIAEGYSVSREKKESFPLTVTSAQKNPTAFYLCASSIGDGQTYEQYFGPGTRLTVT.

This clone was seen only once. The gene calls are TRBV4-1 and TRBJ1-1, with TRBD1 matching 9 bases. This CDR3 is 14 amino acids long. The V segment lost 4 bases and the J segment 5 bases; nucleotides outside the gene matches: 5. Germline CDR1 is MGHRA and CDR2 is YSYEKL. CDR3 in amino acids: CASSRGTGWTEAFF. The CDR3 bases are TGCGCCAGCAGCCGCGGGACAGGGTGGACTGAAGCTTTCTTT.

This sequence joins TRBV30 and TRBJ2-1; tentative D call: TRBD1 (5 bases). Germline CDR1 GTSNPN, CDR2 SVGIG (reference sequence). With 0 bases removed from V and 4 bases from J, the gap between germline ends came to 10 bases. The CDR3 spans 14 residues. CDR3 coding DNA: TGTGCCTGGAGTGTGGGGCAGAGATACAATGAGCAGTTCTTC. Its translation is CAWSVGQRYNEQFF.

The chain is built from TRBV30 and TRBJ2-5, with TRBD2 matching 10 bases. After removal of 5 bases from V and 5 bases from J, the junction contained 8 bases not matched to a gene. The CDR3 contains 14 residues. Germline V gene data show CDR1 as GTSNPN and CDR2 as SVGIG (reference sequence). The chain's CDR3 is CAWDQAGGRETQYF. In DNA form, the CDR3 reads TGTGCCTGGGATCAAGCGGGAGGGCGGGAGACCCAGTACTTC.

This rearrangement joins TRBV10-2 to TRBJ2-3, with a possible D match to TRBD2 (6 bases). Germline-derived CDR1 and CDR2 are WSHSY and SAAADI. Trimming pared 7 bases from V and 10 bases from J, leaving 12 bases between. CDR3 length: 11 residues. The CDR3 protein is CASMGGGPQYF. The CDR3, as DNA: TGCGCCAGCATGGGGGGAGGACCGCAGTATTTT.

The chain links TRBV5-4 to TRBJ1-2; 11 bases match TRBD1. V dropped 2 bases and J dropped 8; count of bases not matched to a gene: 8. The CDR3 runs to 15 residues. Germline V lookup: CDR1 SGHNT, CDR2 YYREEE (reference sequence). The CDR3: CASSFGGQGAWGYTF. CDR3 coding DNA: TGTGCCAGCAGCTTTGGCGGACAGGGGGCGTGGGGCTACACCTTC.

The V gene is TRBV10-2, the J gene TRBJ1-1, with D uncertain. CDR1 is WSHSY and CDR2 is SAAADI in the germline V gene. The CDR3 length is 12 residues. Trimming took 8 bases from V and 6 from J, leaving 13 bases between them. This chain's CDR3 is CASLSIYPEAFF. CDR3 sequence (DNA): TGCGCCAGCCTGTCAATCTATCCTGAAGCTTTCTTT.

This chain joins TRBV27 and TRBJ2-7; either TRBD1 or TRBD2 may fit D (6 bases each). V was clipped by 3 bases and J by 2 bases, with 20 bases between them. Germline V lookup: CDR1 MNHEY, CDR2 SMNVEV (reference sequence). The length of the CDR3 is 17 residues. CDR3 nucleotide sequence: TGTGCCAGCAGTTTTTTATCGGGGGCGGGCAGCCCCTACGAGCAGTACTTC. Translation: CASSFLSGAGSPYEQYF.